This is a list of T cell receptor beta chains from one sample in a study of PD-L1 blockade in urothelial cancer. Here immunoSEQ multiplex PCR was the method, and the copy in TCRdb shows in-frame clones only, minus some. The repertoire holds about 120,000 clones, with around 88% as singletons. Specimen: PBMCs, collected around atezolizumab (anti-PD-L1) treatment. The receptor source for this set is a man aged 55 to 70 with urothelial cancer. Each CDR3 is given with its conserved first and last residue. A D gene is named only where the DNA matches it firmly. Clone size is stated in some rows and not others, as once, few, many or a class when expanded.

D gene,clone size,V gene,J gene,CDR3 DNA,CDR3 protein
TRBD2,NA,TRBV28,TRBJ2-7,TGTGCCAGCACGGGGACTAGCGGATACGAGCAGTACTTC,CASTGTSGYEQYF
TRBD1,NA,TRBV12-5,TRBJ1-2,TGTGCTAGTGGTGTACAGGGGAACTATGGCTACACCTTC,CASGVQGNYGYTF
NA,NA,TRBV7-9,TRBJ1-2,TGTGCCAGCACCCCTGGGCAGGCTGTGACCTATGGCTACACCTTC,CASTPGQAVTYGYTF
TRBD1,NA,TRBV28,TRBJ1-1,TGTGCCAGCAGTCCAGCTTCAGGGGGCGACACTGAAGCTTTCTTT,CASSPASGGDTEAFF
NA,NA,TRBV6-1,TRBJ1-5,TGTGCCAGCAGTGATCGGGGAACCAATCAGCCCCAGCATTTT,CASSDRGTNQPQHF
NA,NA,TRBV6-6,TRBJ2-7,TGTGCCAGCAGTCCCGTCCAGGGCTCGGGCGAGCAGTACTTC,CASSPVQGSGEQYF
NA,NA,TRBV5-6,TRBJ2-1,TGTGCCAGCAGCCTTACTAATGAGCAGTTCTTC,CASSLTNEQFF
TRBD1,NA,TRBV6-1,TRBJ2-5,TGTGCCACGGAGCCCGGACAGGCCTCACATCAACCACACTTC,CATEPGQASHQPHF
TRBD1,NA,TRBV5-4,TRBJ1-4,TGTGCCAGCAGCTTGGGAACAGGGGCAACTAATGAAAAACTGTTTTTT,CASSLGTGATNEKLFF
NA,NA,TRBV5-1,TRBJ2-7,TGCGCCAGCAGCTTGTACGGGGGCGAGCAGTACTTC,CASSLYGGEQYF
TRBD1,once,TRBV6-6,TRBJ2-5,TGTGCCAGCGCCCTCCGGACAGGGGGGGCGGAGACCCAGTACTTC,CASALRTGGAETQYF
TRBD1,NA,TRBV6-1,TRBJ1-5,TGTGCCAGCAGTCACCAGGGGGATCAGCCCCAGCATTTT,CASSHQGDQPQHF
TRBD2,NA,TRBV6-1,TRBJ2-1,TGTGCCAGCAGTGAACGGACTAGTTCCCACAATGAGCAGTTCTTC,CASSERTSSHNEQFF
NA,few,TRBV7-8,TRBJ1-3,TGTGCCAGCAGCTTCCCGACAGGATCGGGAAACACCATATATTTT,CASSFPTGSGNTIYF
NA,NA,TRBV7-2,TRBJ2-7,TGTGCCAGCAGCCCTGGGACTTCGTCCTACGAGCAGTACTTC,CASSPGTSSYEQYF
TRBD2,NA,TRBV10-2,TRBJ2-2,TGCGCCAGCAGTTTACTAGCGGGCGAACAAACCGGGGAGCTGTTTTTT,CASSLLAGEQTGELFF
NA,few,TRBV10-1,TRBJ2-3,TGCGCCAGCAGCTCGGGTCGGAGCCGCACAGATACGCAGTATTTT,CASSSGRSRTDTQYF
NA,NA,TRBV7-9,TRBJ2-7,TGTGCCAGCAGCTCCCCGGGGTCCATCCACGAGCAGTACTTC,CASSSPGSIHEQYF
TRBD1,few,TRBV28,TRBJ1-3,TGTGCCAGCAGCTCGGGACAGGGGGTGGACACCATATATTTT,CASSSGQGVDTIYF
TRBD1,NA,TRBV6-7,TRBJ1-5,TGTGCCAGCAGTTACTCCGTACACAGGGGCCCCATTAACTATCAGCCCCAGCATTTT,CASSYSVHRGPINYQPQHF
NA,NA,TRBV28,TRBJ1-2,TGTGCCAGCACCACAACAGAGTATGGCTACACCTTC,CASTTTEYGYTF
TRBD2,NA,TRBV6-1,TRBJ2-7,TGTGCCAGCAAAGTAGCGGGAGCGCCCATCGAGCAGTACTTC,CASKVAGAPIEQYF
NA,NA,TRBV11-2,TRBJ2-5,TGTGCCAGCAGCTTCCCGGGGTGGAGCCAAGAGACCCAGTACTTC,CASSFPGWSQETQYF
NA,NA,TRBV19,TRBJ1-2,TGTGCCAGTAGTACCCTTCCACAGGGAAGAACCCGTGGCTACACCTTC,CASSTLPQGRTRGYTF
TRBD1,NA,TRBV9,TRBJ2-7,TGTGCCAGCAGCGTTGGGGCGACAGGGGGTCCCTCCTACGAGCAGTACTTC,CASSVGATGGPSYEQYF
NA,NA,TRBV10-1,TRBJ2-1,TGCGCCAGCAGTGACGGGAATGAGCAGTTCTTC,CASSDGNEQFF
TRBD2,NA,TRBV9,TRBJ2-5,TGTGCCAGCAGCCCGACTAGCGAACGAGAGACCCAGTACTTC,CASSPTSERETQYF
NA,once,TRBV21-1,TRBJ2-2,TGTGCCAGCCCGGGGGTGCCCGGGGAGCTGTTTTTT,CASPGVPGELFF
NA,NA,TRBV19,TRBJ1-5,TGTGCCAGTAGCAAACCGCCTGGGCAGGGAAGAAATCAGCCCCAGCATTTT,CASSKPPGQGRNQPQHF
NA,NA,TRBV7-2,TRBJ2-7,TGTGCCAGCAGCTTCGTGGACTCTGAGGCGGGGGAGCAGTACTTC,CASSFVDSEAGEQYF
NA,NA,TRBV2,TRBJ2-3,TGTGCCAGCAGTGAGGGCAGGTTCACAGATACGCAGTATTTT,CASSEGRFTDTQYF
NA,few,TRBV29-1,TRBJ2-1,TGCAGCGTTGAAGCAGCAGGGAAAGTGGAAAATGAGCAGTTCTTC,CSVEAAGKVENEQFF
NA,NA,TRBV7-3,TRBJ1-5,TGTGCCAGCAGCTTAACCGTAAATCAGCCCCAGCATTTT,CASSLTVNQPQHF
NA,NA,TRBV19,TRBJ2-1,TGTGCCAGTAGTATTAGGAGTGAGCAGTTCTTC,CASSIRSEQFF
TRBD1,NA,TRBV6-5,TRBJ1-6,TGTGCCAGCAGTCCGGACAGGGTCTCACCCCTCCACTTT,CASSPDRVSPLHF
TRBD1,NA,TRBV19,TRBJ1-5,TGTGCCAGTAGTATCCCGGGACAGAGCAATCAGCCCCAGCATTTT,CASSIPGQSNQPQHF
NA,NA,TRBV6-4,TRBJ1-1,TGTGCCAGCAGTGACACCCCTAGCACTGAAGCTTTCTTT,CASSDTPSTEAFF
NA,NA,TRBV27,TRBJ2-1,TGTGCCAGCAGTACCGCCAGCAATGAGCAGTTCTTC,CASSTASNEQFF
TRBD2,NA,TRBV9,TRBJ2-7,TGTGCCAGCAGCGTAACGGGACTAGGGATCGGGTACGAGCAGTACTTC,CASSVTGLGIGYEQYF
TRBD2,NA,TRBV28,TRBJ2-7,TGTGCCAGCAGCTTATTAGGGGCGGGACTAGCGGGATCCGCCGAGCAGTACTTC,CASSLLGAGLAGSAEQYF
NA,NA,TRBV19,TRBJ2-7,TGTGCCAGTAGTATTCCGCAGGCGGGCGAGCAGTACTTC,CASSIPQAGEQYF
NA,NA,TRBV5-1,TRBJ2-7,TGCGCCAGCAGCTTGGAGCACCTCTCCTACGAGCAGTACTTC,CASSLEHLSYEQYF
TRBD1,NA,TRBV28,TRBJ2-7,TGTGCCAGCAGTTCTCAACAGGGGGTCGAGCAGTACTTC,CASSSQQGVEQYF
NA,NA,TRBV9,TRBJ2-2,TGTGCCAGCAAGAGGAGCGGGAACACCGGGGAGCTGTTTTTT,CASKRSGNTGELFF
NA,NA,TRBV18,TRBJ2-6,TGTGCCAGCTCACCAAATGGGAGCTCTGGGGCCAACGTCCTGACTTTC,CASSPNGSSGANVLTF
NA,NA,TRBV9,TRBJ2-1,TGTGCCAGCAGCGTTGGGGGGGGCGGGGATAATGAGCAGTTCTTC,CASSVGGGGDNEQFF
NA,NA,TRBV5-6,TRBJ2-3,TGTGCCAGCAGCTCCGGGACTGGCACAGATACGCAGTATTTT,CASSSGTGTDTQYF
TRBD1,NA,TRBV11-2,TRBJ2-7,TGTGCCAGCAGCTCGGACAGGAACTACGAGCAGTACTTC,CASSSDRNYEQYF
TRBD1,NA,TRBV5-4,TRBJ2-5,TGTGCCAGCAGCAGGGACAGGGTTGTTGGGACCCAGTACTTC,CASSRDRVVGTQYF
NA,NA,TRBV13,TRBJ2-7,TGTGCCAGCAGCTTAGGGAGACAGAGCTACGAGCAGTACTTC,CASSLGRQSYEQYF